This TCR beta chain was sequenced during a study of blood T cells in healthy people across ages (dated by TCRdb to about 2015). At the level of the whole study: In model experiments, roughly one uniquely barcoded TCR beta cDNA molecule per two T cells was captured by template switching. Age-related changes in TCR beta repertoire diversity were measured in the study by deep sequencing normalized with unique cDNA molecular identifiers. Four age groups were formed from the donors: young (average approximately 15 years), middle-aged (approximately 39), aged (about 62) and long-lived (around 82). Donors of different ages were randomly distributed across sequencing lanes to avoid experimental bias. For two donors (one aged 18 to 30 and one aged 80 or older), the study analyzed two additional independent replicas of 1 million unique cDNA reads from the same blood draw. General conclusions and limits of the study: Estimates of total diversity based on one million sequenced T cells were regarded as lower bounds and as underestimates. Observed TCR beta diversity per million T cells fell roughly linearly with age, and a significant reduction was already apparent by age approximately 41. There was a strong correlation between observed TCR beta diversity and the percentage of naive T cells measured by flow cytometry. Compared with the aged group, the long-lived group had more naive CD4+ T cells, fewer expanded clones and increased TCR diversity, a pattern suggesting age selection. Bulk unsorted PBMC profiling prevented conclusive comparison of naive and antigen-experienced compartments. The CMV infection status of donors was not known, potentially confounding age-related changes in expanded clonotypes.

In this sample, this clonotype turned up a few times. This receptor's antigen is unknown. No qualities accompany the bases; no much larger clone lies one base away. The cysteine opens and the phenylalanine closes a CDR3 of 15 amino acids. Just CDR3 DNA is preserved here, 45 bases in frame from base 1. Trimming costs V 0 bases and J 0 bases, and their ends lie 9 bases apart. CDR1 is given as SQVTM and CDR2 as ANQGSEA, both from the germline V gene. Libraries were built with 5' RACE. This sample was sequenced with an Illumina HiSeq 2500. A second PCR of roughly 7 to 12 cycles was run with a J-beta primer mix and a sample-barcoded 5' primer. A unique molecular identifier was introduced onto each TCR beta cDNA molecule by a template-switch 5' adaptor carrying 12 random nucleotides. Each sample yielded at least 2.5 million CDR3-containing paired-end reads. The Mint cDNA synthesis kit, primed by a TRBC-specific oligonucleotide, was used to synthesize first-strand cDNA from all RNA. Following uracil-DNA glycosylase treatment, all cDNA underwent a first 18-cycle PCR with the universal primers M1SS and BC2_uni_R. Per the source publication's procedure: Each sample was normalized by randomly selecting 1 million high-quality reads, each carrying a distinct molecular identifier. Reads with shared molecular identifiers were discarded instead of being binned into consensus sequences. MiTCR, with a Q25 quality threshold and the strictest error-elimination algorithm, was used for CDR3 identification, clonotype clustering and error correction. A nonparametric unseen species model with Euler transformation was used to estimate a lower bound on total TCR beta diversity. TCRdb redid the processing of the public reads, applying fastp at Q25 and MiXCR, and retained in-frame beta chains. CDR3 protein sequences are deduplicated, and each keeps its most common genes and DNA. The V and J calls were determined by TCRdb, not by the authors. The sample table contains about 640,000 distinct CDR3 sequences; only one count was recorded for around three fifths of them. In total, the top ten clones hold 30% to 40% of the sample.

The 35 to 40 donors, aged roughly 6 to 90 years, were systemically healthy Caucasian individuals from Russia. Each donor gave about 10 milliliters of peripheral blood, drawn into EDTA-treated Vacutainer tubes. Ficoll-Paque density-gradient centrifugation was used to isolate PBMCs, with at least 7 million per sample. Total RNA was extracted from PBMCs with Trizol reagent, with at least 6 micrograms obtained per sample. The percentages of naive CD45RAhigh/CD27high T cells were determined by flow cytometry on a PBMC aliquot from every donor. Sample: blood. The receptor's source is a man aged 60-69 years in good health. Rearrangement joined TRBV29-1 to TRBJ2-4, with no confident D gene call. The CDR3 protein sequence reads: CSVEEVAIAKNIQYF. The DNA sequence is TGCAGCGTTGAAGAGGTCGCGATAGCCAAAAACATTCAGTACTTC.